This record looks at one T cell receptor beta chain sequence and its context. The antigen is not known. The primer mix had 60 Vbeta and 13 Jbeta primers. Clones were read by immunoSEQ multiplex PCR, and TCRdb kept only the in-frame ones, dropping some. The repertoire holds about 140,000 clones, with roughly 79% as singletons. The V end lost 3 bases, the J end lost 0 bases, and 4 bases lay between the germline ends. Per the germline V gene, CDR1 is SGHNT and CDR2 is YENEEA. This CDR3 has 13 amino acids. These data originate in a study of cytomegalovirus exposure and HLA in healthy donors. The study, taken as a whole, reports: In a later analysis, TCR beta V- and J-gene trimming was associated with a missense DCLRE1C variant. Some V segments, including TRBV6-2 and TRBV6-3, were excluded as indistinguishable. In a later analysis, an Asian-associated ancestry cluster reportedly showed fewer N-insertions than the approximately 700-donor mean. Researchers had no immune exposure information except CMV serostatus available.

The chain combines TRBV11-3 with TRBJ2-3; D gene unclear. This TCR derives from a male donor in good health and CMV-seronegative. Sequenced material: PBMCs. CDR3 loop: CASSLSSTDTQYF. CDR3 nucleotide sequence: TGTGCCAGCAGCTTGTCTAGCACAGATACGCAGTATTTT.